The 26 T cell receptor beta chains below were found in one sample sequenced in a study of blood T cell repertoires in COVID-19. The table came from immunoSEQ multiplex PCR; TCRdb's copy has only in-frame clones and leaves some out. This sample has 100,000 to 120,000 clones; 70% to 90% occur once, and the top ten carry 4.8%. The sample was peripheral blood. The origin of the receptors is a human donor in a cohort sampled during active COVID-19.

V gene TRBV30 combines with J gene TRBJ1-3; 7 bases map to TRBD1. Germline V CDR1 and CDR2: GTSNPN, SVGIG (reference sequence). Trimming at V came to 3 bases and at J to 0 bases, leaving 5 bases not matched to a gene. The CDR3 sequence is 15 residues long. The CDR3: CAWSPGTASGNTIYF. For the CDR3, the DNA is TGTGCCTGGAGCCCCGGGACAGCCTCTGGAAACACCATATATTTT.

This chain links TRBV2 with TRBJ1-5; no reliable D call. Germline CDR1 is SNHLY and CDR2 is FYNNEI. The germline V and J ends were trimmed by 4 bases and 1 base, with 5 bases remaining between them. The CDR3 contains 13 residues. This chain's CDR3 is CASSGGSNQPQHF. CDR3 in DNA: TGTGCCAGCAGTGGAGGGAGCAATCAGCCCCAGCATTTT.

This clone was detected only a few times. This chain uses TRBV19 with TRBJ1-1; D unclear. Trimming left V 5 bases short and J 0 bases short, with 10 bases between. CDR3 length: 14 amino acids. CDR1 LNHDA and CDR2 SQIVND come from the germline V gene (reference sequence). CDR3: CASSPQPLNTEAFF. The CDR3 bases are TGTGCCAGTAGTCCACAGCCTTTGAACACTGAAGCTTTCTTT.

The rearrangement joins TRBV4-1 to TRBJ2-5; the match to TRBD2 covers 13 bases. Germline V gene lookup returns CDR1 MGHRA and CDR2 YSYEKL. The V gene end was trimmed by 1 base and the J gene end by 4 bases; junction bases not matched to a gene: 3. The CDR3 spans 16 residues. The CDR3, as DNA: TGCGCCAGCAGCCAAGGGACTAGCGGGGGACGAGAGACCCAGTACTTC. The encoded protein is CASSQGTSGGRETQYF.

This rearrangement joins TRBV4-3 to TRBJ2-7, with D possibly TRBD2 on 6 matching bases. V was clipped by 0 bases and J by 7 bases, with 22 bases between them. The length of the CDR3 is 17 residues. Germline V lookup: CDR1 LGHNA, CDR2 YSLEER. The CDR3 protein is CASSQERGRSNLREQYF. DNA for the CDR3: TGCGCCAGCAGCCAAGAGCGGGGTAGGTCTAACCTACGAGAGCAGTACTTC.

The chain carries TRBV19 and TRBJ1-2; 8 bases are shared with TRBD1. V lost 4 bases and J lost 1; bases outside the gene matches: 5. The CDR3 is 15 residues long. Germline-derived CDR1 and CDR2 are LNHDA and SQIVND (reference sequence). This CDR3 reads CASSKTGGLNYGYTF. As DNA, the CDR3 is TGTGCCAGTAGTAAAACAGGGGGGCTTAACTATGGCTACACCTTC.

The V call is TRBV30, the J call TRBJ1-5; TRBD1 matches 7 bases. This CDR3 comprises 13 residues. The V gene end was trimmed by 6 bases and the J gene end by 3 bases; junction bases not matched to a gene: 5. Looked up from germline, CDR1 is GTSNPN and CDR2 is SVGIG (reference sequence). The DNA of the CDR3 is TGTGCCTGTCAAGACAGGGACAATCAGCCCCAGCATTTT. Protein product: CACQDRDNQPQHF.

As regards this clone: The sample contains more than one DNA sequence encoding this CDR3. This chain links TRBV7-9 with TRBJ2-3; D not certain. The V end was cut by 4 bases, the J end by 0 bases, with 5 bases between. The CDR3 has 13 amino acids. Germline-derived CDR1 and CDR2 are SEHNR and FQNEAQ (reference sequence). This chain's CDR3 is CASSSLSTDTQYF. The CDR3 region has the DNA TGTGCCAGCAGCTCTTTGAGCACAGATACGCAGTATTTT.

The chain carries TRBV5-1 and TRBJ1-2, with 7 bases matching TRBD1. The V segment lost 2 bases and the J segment 4 bases; nucleotides outside the gene matches: 5. Germline V CDR1 and CDR2: SGHRS, YFSETQ. This CDR3 is built from 14 residues. The CDR3 reads CASSLDRAGYGYTF. The DNA of the CDR3 is TGCGCCAGCAGCTTAGACAGGGCGGGCTATGGCTACACCTTC.

V gene TRBV18 combines with J gene TRBJ1-1; 7 positions agree with TRBD1. The germline gives CDR1 KGHSH, CDR2 LQKENI. J was trimmed by 1 base and V by 6 bases; bases with no gene match: 5. There are 14 residues in the CDR3. CDR3 sequence (DNA): TGTGCCAGCTCGTCGACAGGGACGAACACTGAAGCTTTCTTT. Its translation: CASSSTGTNTEAFF.

The chain recombines TRBV4-1 with TRBJ2-3, with TRBD2 identical over 9 bases. V shed 3 bases and J 1 base; nucleotides not matched to a gene: 8. CDR1 and CDR2 from the germline V gene are MGHRA and YSYEKL. This CDR3 has 17 residues. CDR3 sequence: CASSQTYSGSGTDTQYF. CDR3 DNA sequence: TGCGCCAGCAGCCAGACATATAGCGGGAGCGGCACAGATACGCAGTATTTT.

The chain couples TRBV19 to TRBJ2-3, with TRBD2 identical over 11 bases. CDR1 LNHDA and CDR2 SQIVND come from the germline V gene (reference sequence). V shed 6 bases, J shed 6 bases, and the junction held 14 bases outside the gene matches. There are 17 residues in the CDR3. The CDR3: CASSRGAGTSGVDTQYF. Here the CDR3 DNA reads TGTGCCAGTAGCCGGGGGGCCGGGACTAGCGGCGTGGATACGCAGTATTTT.

This chain connects TRBV30 to TRBJ1-2; the match to TRBD1 covers 7 bases. This CDR3 spans 13 amino acids. The ends lost 4 bases at V and 4 bases at J; junction bases unmatched: 6. Germline-derived CDR1 and CDR2 are GTSNPN and SVGIG (reference sequence). Here the CDR3 reads CAWNPGGIYGYTF. The CDR3 region has the DNA TGTGCCTGGAACCCAGGGGGGATCTATGGCTACACCTTC. Together with reference TRBV30 and TRBJ1-2, the CDR3 gives the full variable domain: SQTIHQWPATLVQPVGSPLSLECTVEGTSNPNLYWYRQAAGRGLQLLFYSVGIGQISSEVPQNLSASRPQDRQFILSSKKLLLSDSGFYLCAWNPGGIYGYTFGSGTRLTVV.

V is TRBV2 and J is TRBJ1-5, with 7 nucleotides matching TRBD1. CDR1 and CDR2 (germline): SNHLY, FYNNEI. The V segment lost 6 bases and the J segment 7 bases; nucleotides outside the gene matches: 12. CDR3 length: 15 amino acids. Here the CDR3 DNA reads TGTGCCAGCAGGTATGGGCGGCTAGGGGGCCAGCCCCAGCATTTT. Protein: CASRYGRLGGQPQHF.

The chain has TRBV5-1 and TRBJ2-7, with a weak D call TRBD2 (5 bases). V shed 5 bases and J shed 4 bases, with 19 bases lying between them. The CDR3 is made up of 15 amino acids. Germline CDR1 SGHRS, CDR2 YFSETQ. For the CDR3, the DNA is TGCGCCAGCAGAACCAGCCCTTATGAGGGTTACGAGCAGTACTTC. Its translation: CASRTSPYEGYEQYF.

This clone was seen just once. The chain recombines TRBV5-1 with TRBJ2-7; D is uncertain. The germline CDR1 and CDR2 sequences are SGHRS and YFSETQ. The CDR3 has 13 residues. Deletions cut 0 bases from V and 3 bases from J, with 7 bases between. The CDR3, as DNA: TGCGCCAGCAGCTTGGGATACAACTACGAGCAGTACTTC. It translates to CASSLGYNYEQYF.

The rearrangement links TRBV5-6 to TRBJ2-7; 9 bases align to TRBD1. V was pared by 4 bases and J by 0 bases, with 5 bases of the junction left unmatched. CDR1 and CDR2 (germline): SGHDT, YYEEEE. The CDR3 runs 15 residues. The CDR3 loop is CASSPGTGSSYEQYF. The CDR3 region has the DNA TGTGCCAGCAGCCCAGGGACAGGGAGCTCCTACGAGCAGTACTTC.

V usage is TRBV21-1 and J usage is TRBJ2-7; the DNA was not compared with TRBD1, the D call given in the table. TRBV21-1 is a pseudogene. The CDR3 loop spans 14 amino acids. The CDR3 spells CASSQGDRAYEQYF. The CDR3 DNA follows: TGTGCCAGCAGTCAAGGGGACAGGGCCTACGAGCAGTACTTC.

This chain uses TRBV11-1 with TRBJ2-3, with 7 bases aligning to TRBD1. J gave up 6 bases and V 3 bases, and 9 bases lay outside the gene matches. CDR3 length: 15 amino acids. The germline CDR1 and CDR2 sequences are SGHAT and FQDESV (reference sequence). The CDR3 region is CASSFSDRRSDTQYF. In nucleotides, the CDR3 is TGTGCCAGCAGCTTTTCGGACAGGCGGTCGGATACGCAGTATTTT.

This chain uses TRBV4-2 with TRBJ1-5, with unresolved D. Germline V lookup: CDR1 LGHNA, CDR2 YNFKEQ. V lost 4 bases and J 2 bases, leaving 18 bases between the germline ends. CDR3 length equals 17 residues. CDR3 region: CASSPRLMAGGNQPQHF. The CDR3 region has the DNA TGTGCCAGCAGCCCCCGACTCATGGCCGGCGGCAATCAGCCCCAGCATTTT.

V gene TRBV28 combines with J gene TRBJ1-5; 8 nucleotides line up with TRBD1. The CDR3 runs to 14 residues. CDR1 is MDHEN and CDR2 is SYDVKM in the germline V gene. Trimming cost V 6 bases and J 5 bases; bases outside gene matches: 6. CDR3 bases: TGTGCCAGCAGGCGGCAGGGGGCAGATCAGCCCCAGCATTTT. It is translated as CASRRQGADQPQHF. Supplemented by reference TRBV28 and TRBJ1-5, the full variable domain reads DVKVTQSSRYLVKRTGEKVFLECVQDMDHENMFWYRQDPGLGLRLIYFSYDVKMKEKGDIPEGYSVSREKKERFSLILESASTNQTSMYLCASRRQGADQPQHFGDGTRLSIL.

The V and J genes are TRBV6-2 or TRBV6-3 and TRBJ1-1; 8 nucleotides match TRBD1. Germline lookup yields CDR1 MNHEY and CDR2 SVGEGT. V lost 0 bases to trimming and J lost 5 bases; unmatched junction nucleotides: 8. The CDR3 covers 16 residues. CDR3: CASSYSQGAVSTEAFF. The CDR3 DNA reads as TGTGCCAGCAGTTACTCGCAGGGGGCGGTGAGTACTGAAGCTTTCTTT.

J is TRBJ1-1 and V is TRBV10-3, with no clear D. V was shortened by 9 bases and J by 1 base, with 15 bases between the two germline ends. Germline V gene lookup returns CDR1 ENHRY and CDR2 SYGVKD. The CDR3 length is 14 residues. The CDR3 reads CAIRSDGGNTEAFF. The CDR3 DNA follows: TGTGCCATACGATCGGACGGAGGGAACACTGAAGCTTTCTTT.

The chain carries TRBV5-1 and TRBJ2-3; D is undetermined. CDR1 SGHRS and CDR2 YFSETQ come from the germline V gene. This CDR3 is built from 13 residues. Deletions cut 5 bases from V and 0 bases from J, with 7 bases between. CDR3 protein: CASRTPSTDTQYF. The CDR3 bases are TGCGCCAGCAGAACACCTAGCACAGATACGCAGTATTTT.

The chain combines TRBV3-1 (or the pseudogene TRBV3-2) with TRBJ1-6; maybe TRBD1 (6 bases). The V gene's germline CDR1 is LGHDT and CDR2 YNNKEL (reference sequence). This CDR3 is 16 amino acids long. V lost 1 base and J 9 bases, leaving 16 bases between the germline ends. The CDR3 loop is CASSQGQATSGSPLHF. CDR3 DNA: TGTGCCAGCAGCCAAGGACAGGCGACATCGGGTTCACCCCTCCACTTT.

This chain links TRBV30 with TRBJ2-7; D is ambiguous. CDR3 length: 13 amino acids. Trimming removed 0 bases at V and 4 bases at J, with 10 bases between. Germline V gene sequence: CDR1 GTSNPN, CDR2 SVGIG (reference sequence). The CDR3 nucleotides read TGTGCCTGGAGTGTACGGGTGTGGTACGAGCAGTACTTC. As protein: CAWSVRVWYEQYF.